These 22 T cell receptor beta chains share one sample of origin, sequenced in a study of CD8+CD57+ T cells in acquired aplastic anemia. Profiling that covered TCR beta VDJ and CDR3 relied on genomic DNA as its template. TCRdb processed the reads anew with MiXCR; each CDR3 protein has one entry. The repertoire includes 75,000 to 80,000 distinct CDR3 sequences, roughly 70% of them detected once, and approximately 81% sits in the top ten. All patients picked for sequencing had shown, by flow cytometry, an expansion of CD8+CD57+ cells. Material: sorted CD4+, CD8+, or CD8+CD57+ T cells (not recorded which) from PBMCs. These receptors were taken from a human donor with aplastic anemia.

This clonotype was counted a single time. The rearrangement joins TRBV15 to TRBJ2-3; weak D call: TRBD1 (5 bases). The V gene lost 3 bases and the J gene lost 4 bases, with 17 bases spanning the gap. Germline CDR1 reads LNHNV; CDR2 reads YYDKDF (reference sequence). The CDR3 runs 16 residues. The CDR3 spells CATSSPPGRGADTQYF. Here the CDR3 DNA reads TGTGCCACCAGCAGTCCCCCAGGGCGCGGCGCAGATACGCAGTATTTT. Drawing the rest from reference TRBV15 and TRBJ2-3, the complete variable domain is DAMVIQNPRYQVTQFGKPVTLSCSQTLNHNVMYWYQQKSSQAPKLLFHYYDKDFNNEADTPDNFQSRRPNTSFCFLDIRSPGLGDTAMYLCATSSPPGRGADTQYFGPGTRLTVL.

This chain connects TRBV7-9 to TRBJ2-7; D perhaps matches TRBD1 (5 bases). Germline CDR1 is SEHNR and CDR2 is FQNEAQ (reference sequence). The V end lost 8 bases, the J end lost 0 bases, and 14 bases lay between the germline ends. CDR3 length: 14 residues. The chain's CDR3 is CASSPPGASYEQYF. CDR3 DNA sequence: TGTGCCAGCTCACCACCTGGGGCCTCCTACGAGCAGTACTTC. The variable domain in full, completed from reference TRBV7-9 and TRBJ2-7, reads DTGVSQNPRHKITKRGQNVTFRCDPISEHNRLYWYRQTLGQGPEFLTYFQNEAQLEKSRLLSDRFSAERPKGSFSTLEIQRTEQGDSAMYLCASSPPGASYEQYFGPGTRLTVT.

A word on this clonotype: Here the CDR3 omits its conserved ending phenylalanine or tryptophan, so a read error is the likely source. The gene calls are TRBV6-4 and TRBJ1-2; no definite D call. This CDR3 contains 14 residues. The germline gives CDR1 MRHNA, CDR2 SNTAGT. Trimming stripped 2 bases from V and 8 bases from J, with 15 bases between. The chain's CDR3 is CASSDPATSGGYTL. CDR3 nucleotide sequence: TGTGCCAGCAGTGACCCCGCGACCTCAGGAGGCTACACCCTC.

DNA for the CDR3: TGCAGCGTGGGCGCTGAAGCTTTCTTT. Residues: CSVGAEAFF. This chain connects TRBV29-1 to TRBJ1-1, with D uncertain. V was shortened by 6 bases and J by 6 bases, with 5 bases between the two germline ends. Germline V CDR1 and CDR2: SQVTM, ANQGSEA. The CDR3 has 9 amino acids.

This clonotype was picked up a small number of times. The chain is built from TRBV10-3 and TRBJ2-7, with D possibly matching TRBD2 (6 bases). V lost 4 bases to trimming and J lost 1 base, with 8 bases between them. The CDR3 is 13 amino acids. Per germline, CDR1 ENHRY and CDR2 SYGVKD. CDR3 DNA sequence: TGTGCCATCAGTGGGGACTTATCCTACGAGCAGTACTTC. Translated: CAISGDLSYEQYF.

The chain has TRBV7-3 and TRBJ2-7, with unresolved D. Germline CDR1 is SGHTA and CDR2 is FQGTGA. The CDR3 extends over 15 amino acids. V was shortened by 2 bases and J by 2 bases, with 13 bases between the two germline ends. The CDR3: CASSLAEAPAYEQYF. CDR3 nucleotide sequence: TGTGCCAGCAGCTTAGCAGAAGCCCCGGCCTACGAGCAGTACTTC.

The V and J genes are TRBV29-1 and TRBJ2-3; 12 bases line up with TRBD2. The CDR3 extends over 15 amino acids. CDR1 is SQVTM and CDR2 is ANQGSEA in the germline V gene. V was pared by 5 bases and J by 0 bases, with 3 bases of the junction left unmatched. The CDR3 DNA reads as TGCAGCGTTCCCGGGACTAGCGGGAGCACAGATACGCAGTATTTT. Protein sequence: CSVPGTSGSTDTQYF.

The V gene is TRBV9, the J gene TRBJ2-7; weak D call: TRBD2 (5 bases). Trimming took off 3 bases at V and 3 bases at J, with 16 bases between the two ends. CDR1 and CDR2 (germline): SGDLS, YYNGEE. CDR3 length: 15 amino acids. CDR3 DNA sequence: TGTGCCAGCAGCGCCTCCCCGACGGGATACTACGAGCAGTACTTC. Translated: CASSASPTGYYEQYF. Looking up the rest from reference TRBV9 and TRBJ2-7 gives the full variable domain: DSGVTQTPKHLITATGQRVTLRCSPRSGDLSVYWYQQSLDQGLQFLIQYYNGEERAKGNILERFSAQQFPDLHSELNLSSLELGDSALYFCASSASPTGYYEQYFGPGTRLTVT.

The rearrangement joins TRBV7-2 to TRBJ1-5; the match to TRBD1 covers 9 bases. J was trimmed by 7 bases and V by 5 bases; bases with no gene match: 12. CDR1 and CDR2 (germline): SGHTA, FQGNSA. This CDR3 spans 16 amino acids. The chain's CDR3 is CASSPRSGQGNQPQHF. The CDR3 bases are TGTGCCAGCAGCCCCCGTTCTGGACAGGGGAACCAGCCCCAGCATTTT.

The chain uses TRBV24-1 and TRBJ1-5; D may be TRBD1 (6 bases). Germline lookup yields CDR1 KGHDR and CDR2 SFDVKD. V lost 4 bases to trimming and J lost 2 bases, with 11 bases between them. The CDR3 is 15 amino acids. In DNA, the CDR3 is TGTGCCACCAGTGACCGAGGGGGGGGCAATCAGCCCCAGCATTTT. Its translation is CATSDRGGGNQPQHF.

This clonotype appeared a few times. This sequence joins TRBV6-5 and TRBJ2-1; D is tentatively TRBD1 or TRBD2 (5 bases each). V was pared by 4 bases and J by 8 bases, with 9 bases between. There are 12 residues in the CDR3. CDR1 MNHEY and CDR2 SVGAGI come from the germline V gene. DNA of the CDR3: TGTGCCAGCAGTTTACTAGGGGATGAGCAGTTCTTC. Translating gives CASSLLGDEQFF.

A few counts support this clonotype. V and J are TRBV15 and TRBJ2-7; D remains unclear. Germline assignment: CDR1 LNHNV and CDR2 YYDKDF (reference sequence). There are 15 residues in the CDR3. V was pared by 0 bases and J by 1 base, with 10 bases between. The CDR3 loop is CATSRDKQSSYEQYF. CDR3 sequence (DNA): TGTGCCACCAGCAGAGATAAACAGAGTTCCTACGAGCAGTACTTC.

V is TRBV19 and J is TRBJ1-2, with D unresolved. Trimming cost V 1 base and J 2 bases, with 8 bases left between them. From germline, CDR1 is LNHDA and CDR2 SQIVND (reference sequence). The CDR3 runs 14 residues. The CDR3 here is CASSIGPVNYGYTF. Written as DNA, the CDR3 is TGTGCCAGTAGTATAGGACCGGTGAACTATGGCTACACCTTC.

The CDR3 protein is CSGQGLSYNEQFF. CDR3 coding DNA: TGCAGCGGACAGGGACTTTCCTACAATGAGCAGTTCTTC. The gene calls are TRBV29-1 and TRBJ2-1, with a tentative D call TRBD1 (7 bases). V gave up 7 bases and J gave up 1 base, with 11 bases separating them. The CDR3 is made up of 13 amino acids. Germline assignment: CDR1 SQVTM and CDR2 ANQGSEA.

The chain joins TRBV19 to TRBJ1-2, with 7 bases identical to TRBD1. The germline V gene encodes CDR1 LNHDA and CDR2 SQIVND (reference sequence). After removal of 5 bases from V and 2 bases from J, the junction contained 5 bases not matched to a gene. This CDR3 contains 14 residues. CDR3 amino acids: CASSETGRNYGYTF. CDR3 coding DNA: TGTGCCAGTAGTGAGACAGGGCGAAACTATGGCTACACCTTC.

The chain recombines TRBV20-1 with TRBJ2-7; 11 positions match TRBD2. The V segment lost 6 bases and the J segment 2 bases; nucleotides outside the gene matches: 3. Germline loops: CDR1 DFQATT, CDR2 SNEGSKA (reference sequence). This CDR3 is built from 13 residues. The CDR3 spells CSAIAGGPYEQYF. DNA for the CDR3: TGCAGTGCCATAGCGGGAGGGCCCTACGAGCAGTACTTC.

The chain employs TRBV9 and TRBJ2-3; TRBD1 is a possible D gene (6 bases). Per germline, CDR1 SGDLS and CDR2 YYNGEE. Trimming took off 4 bases at V and 1 base at J, with 16 bases between the two ends. The CDR3 spans 16 residues. The CDR3 region is CASSTQGVYGTDTQYF. DNA of the CDR3: TGTGCCAGCAGCACACAGGGAGTGTATGGCACAGATACGCAGTATTTT.

This chain links TRBV7-3 with TRBJ2-2; 10 bases fit TRBD2. CDR3 size: 16 residues. V was clipped by 4 bases and J by 3 bases; unmatched bases: 5. Germline V gene lookup returns CDR1 SGHTA and CDR2 FQGTGA. The CDR3 bases are TGTGCCAGCAGCTCACAGCGGGAGGGCTACACCGGGGAGCTGTTTTTT. Its protein product is CASSSQREGYTGELFF.

The gene calls are TRBV24-1 and TRBJ1-2; weak D call: TRBD1 (5 bases). V lost 4 bases, J lost 8 bases, and 16 bases lay in between. The CDR3 runs 14 residues. Germline lookup yields CDR1 KGHDR and CDR2 SFDVKD. The DNA for the CDR3 is TGTGCCACCAGTGACATCGGGGGGGTTGGCGGCTACACCTTC. It codes for CATSDIGGVGGYTF.

This chain links TRBV7-8 with TRBJ1-4; TRBD1 agrees at 7 bases. The CDR3 loop spans 17 amino acids. The germline gives CDR1 SGHVS, CDR2 FQNEAQ. Trimming at V came to 1 base and at J to 5 bases, leaving 10 bases not matched to a gene. CDR3 sequence (DNA): TGTGCCAGCAGCTTAGGCGCAGGGGGACGAGTCAATGAAAAACTGTTTTTT. Its protein product is CASSLGAGGRVNEKLFF.

This clonotype was seen only a few times. The J gene is TRBJ2-7, the V gene TRBV19; 9 bases align to TRBD1. Per the germline V gene, CDR1 is LNHDA and CDR2 is SQIVND (reference sequence). Losses at the gene ends were 6 bases for V and 5 bases for J; bases not matched to a gene: 5. The CDR3 sequence is 13 residues long. The CDR3 loop reads CASSMDRGNEQYF. CDR3 bases: TGTGCCAGTAGCATGGACAGGGGCAACGAGCAGTACTTC. The whole variable domain, remainder taken from reference TRBV19 and TRBJ2-7, is DGGITQSPKYLFRKEGQNVTLSCEQNLNHDAMYWYRQDPGQGLRLIYYSQIVNDFQKGDIAEGYSVSREKKESFPLTVTSAQKNPTAFYLCASSMDRGNEQYFGPGTRLTVT.

The V gene is TRBV25-1, the J gene TRBJ1-4; 9 bases line up with TRBD1. The CDR3 loop spans 13 amino acids. V shed 7 bases and J 8 bases; nucleotides not matched to a gene: 5. Germline V gene sequence: CDR1 MGHDK, CDR2 SYGVNS. CDR3 in DNA: TGTGCCAGCACATCCGGACAGGGGGAAAAACTGTTTTTT. This translates into CASTSGQGEKLFF.